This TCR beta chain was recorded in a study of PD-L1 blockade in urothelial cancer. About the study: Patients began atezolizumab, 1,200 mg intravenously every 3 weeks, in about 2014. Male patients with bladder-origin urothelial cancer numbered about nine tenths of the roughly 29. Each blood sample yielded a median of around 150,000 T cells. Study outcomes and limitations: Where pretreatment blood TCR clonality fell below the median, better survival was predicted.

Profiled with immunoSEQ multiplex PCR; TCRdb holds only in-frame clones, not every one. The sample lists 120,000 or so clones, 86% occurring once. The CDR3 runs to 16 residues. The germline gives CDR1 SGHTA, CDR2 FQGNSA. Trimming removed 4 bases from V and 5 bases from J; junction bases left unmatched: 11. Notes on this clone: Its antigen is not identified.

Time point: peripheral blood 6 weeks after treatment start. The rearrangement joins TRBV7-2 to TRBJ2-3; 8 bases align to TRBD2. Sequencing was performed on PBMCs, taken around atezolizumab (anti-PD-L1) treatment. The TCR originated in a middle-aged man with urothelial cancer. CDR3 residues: CASSSLGGLVKDTQYF. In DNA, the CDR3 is TGTGCCAGCAGCTCCCTGGGGGGACTAGTGAAAGATACGCAGTATTTT.